A single sample is the source of the 25 T cell receptor beta chains below, sequenced in a study of blood T cell repertoires in COVID-19. Measured with immunoSEQ multiplex PCR; TCRdb has only the in-frame clones, and not every one. The table lists 59,000 or so clones, roughly 78% of them singletons, with under 4% in the top ten. The sequencing sample was made of peripheral blood. The receptors were sampled from a man aged 55 to 69 with acute or convalescent COVID-19.

This chain uses TRBV9 with TRBJ2-1; D is ambiguous. The germline V gene has CDR1 SGDLS and CDR2 YYNGEE. The CDR3 runs 14 residues. The ends were cut back, 0 bases at V and 3 bases at J, with 7 bases in the middle. The CDR3 spells CASSVGTVYNEQFF. The CDR3 coding sequence is TGTGCCAGCAGCGTAGGTACAGTCTACAATGAGCAGTTCTTC. Variable domain in full (rest from reference TRBV9 and TRBJ2-1): DSGVTQTPKHLITATGQRVTLRCSPRSGDLSVYWYQQSLDQGLQFLIQYYNGEERAKGNILERFSAQQFPDLHSELNLSSLELGDSALYFCASSVGTVYNEQFFGPGTRLTVL.

The J gene is TRBJ2-7, the V gene TRBV11-2; TRBD2 is a possible D gene (6 bases). V was pared by 5 bases and J by 2 bases, with 25 bases between. Germline V CDR1 and CDR2: SGHAT, FQNNGV. The CDR3 runs to 18 residues. CDR3 sequence (DNA): TGTGCCAGCAGCGCGCTTGGGCGCGTGGGCGGGATCCCCTACGAGCAGTACTTC. Translating gives CASSALGRVGGIPYEQYF.

The chain carries TRBV5-4 and TRBJ2-7, with 7 bases fitting TRBD2. Germline loops: CDR1 SGHNT, CDR2 YYREEE (reference sequence). V shed 5 bases, J shed 2 bases, and the junction held 4 bases outside the gene matches. The CDR3 contains 13 residues. CDR3 DNA: TGTGCCAGCAGGACGGCGGGAGCCTACGAGCAGTACTTC. Translation gives CASRTAGAYEQYF.

This clone is a singleton in its sample. The chain carries TRBV2 and TRBJ2-3, with 8 bases fitting TRBD2. The CDR3 consists of 14 residues. Germline CDR1 SNHLY, CDR2 FYNNEI. The V segment lost 9 bases and the J segment 0 bases; nucleotides outside the gene matches: 5. CDR3: CARTSGGSTDTQYF. Here the CDR3 DNA reads TGTGCCAGAACCAGCGGGGGTAGCACAGATACGCAGTATTTT.

V usage is TRBV7-8 and J usage is TRBJ1-1, with D uncertain. Trimming left V 6 bases short and J 1 base short, with 12 bases between. Germline CDR1 SGHVS, CDR2 FQNEAQ. This CDR3 spans 14 amino acids. The CDR3 loop reads CASRHGEGNTEAFF. CDR3 in DNA: TGTGCCAGCAGGCATGGCGAGGGGAACACTGAAGCTTTCTTT.

Written as DNA, the CDR3 is TGTGCCAGCAGTTTACCCACAGGGGGGAACACTGAAGCTTTCTTT. Translation gives CASSLPTGGNTEAFF. The rearrangement uses TRBV28 and TRBJ1-1, with 8 positions matching TRBD1. CDR3 length equals 15 residues. J was trimmed by 1 base and V by 2 bases; bases with no gene match: 3. The germline CDR1 and CDR2 sequences are MDHEN and SYDVKM.

This sequence joins TRBV11-2 and TRBJ2-3; possible D gene TRBD2, 6 bases. This CDR3 comprises 18 residues. Trimming removed 5 bases at V and 5 bases at J, with 26 bases between. The germline V gene encodes CDR1 SGHAT and CDR2 FQNNGV. CDR3 nucleotides: TGTGCCAGCAGCCTCCGCCTCATATCCGGGACTCGGGAAGATACGCAGTATTTT. Translating gives CASSLRLISGTREDTQYF.

The rearrangement links TRBV4-1 to TRBJ2-7; D remains ambiguous. The V gene's germline CDR1 is MGHRA and CDR2 YSYEKL. This CDR3 region has 13 residues. Trimming shortened V by 1 base and J by 0 bases, and 4 bases separated the two germline ends. The CDR3 is CASSQAGSYEQYF. The CDR3 nucleotides are TGCGCCAGCAGCCAAGCGGGCTCCTACGAGCAGTACTTC.

The CDR3 bases are TGTGCCAGCAGCCCAAGGCCCACAGGGGGCTGGTATGGCTACACCTTC. This codes for CASSPRPTGGWYGYTF. This chain links TRBV7-2 with TRBJ1-2, with 9 bases lining up with TRBD1. Per germline, CDR1 SGHTA and CDR2 FQGNSA. The CDR3 is 16 residues long. V lost 5 bases, J lost 5 bases, and 12 bases stayed unmatched.

The J gene is TRBJ1-1, the V gene TRBV2; D is ambiguous. V was pared by 3 bases and J by 3 bases, with 17 bases between. In germline, CDR1 is SNHLY, CDR2 FYNNEI. The CDR3 has 16 residues. For the CDR3, the DNA is TGTGCCAGCAGTGACTTTCTTATCTCAGGCGACACTGAAGCTTTCTTT. This gives the protein CASSDFLISGDTEAFF.

This chain joins TRBV14 and TRBJ2-4, with 9 bases aligning to TRBD1. Germline V gene sequence: CDR1 SGHDN, CDR2 FVKESK. J was trimmed by 2 bases and V by 4 bases; bases with no gene match: 12. The CDR3 is 18 amino acids. The CDR3, as DNA: TGTGCCAGCAGCCCACCCCGGACAGGGGAGGGAACCAAAAACATTCAGTACTTC. Its protein is CASSPPRTGEGTKNIQYF.

The chain couples TRBV5-5 to TRBJ2-7; 8 bases are a match to TRBD2. The germline gives CDR1 SGHKS, CDR2 YYEKEE (reference sequence). This CDR3 is built from 17 residues. The ends lost 3 bases at V and 0 bases at J; junction bases unmatched: 11. CDR3 nucleotide sequence: TGTGCCAGCAGCTACTCCCCTGGGGGGACTAGCTCCTACGAGCAGTACTTC. It encodes CASSYSPGGTSSYEQYF.

The chain couples TRBV7-3 to TRBJ1-6, with TRBD1 as a possible D gene (6 bases). Trimming took 1 base from V and 9 from J, leaving 7 bases between them. This CDR3 contains 13 residues. Germline CDR1 SGHTA, CDR2 FQGTGA. The CDR3 bases are TGTGCCAGCAGCTTAATGGACAGTTCACCCCTCCACTTT. Protein product: CASSLMDSSPLHF.

The rearrangement links TRBV24-1 to TRBJ1-1, with TRBD1 matching 8 bases. This CDR3 is 13 amino acids long. Losses at the gene ends were 7 bases for V and 0 bases for J; bases not matched to a gene: 0. CDR1 and CDR2 (germline): KGHDR, SFDVKD. The DNA of the CDR3 is TGTGCCACCAGGGACAGGGTGAACACTGAAGCTTTCTTT. It yields the protein CATRDRVNTEAFF.

The rearrangement links TRBV18 to TRBJ2-2; the match to TRBD1 covers 11 bases. Germline V lookup: CDR1 KGHSH, CDR2 LQKENI. J gave up 6 bases and V 2 bases, and 5 bases lay outside the gene matches. This CDR3 region has 16 residues. CDR3 nucleotide sequence: TGTGCCAGCTCACCAAATGGACAGGGGGCGTCCGGGGAGCTGTTTTTT. It yields the protein CASSPNGQGASGELFF.

This clone is a singleton in its sample. The chain combines TRBV28 with TRBJ1-6; D is uncertain. This CDR3 is built from 19 residues. Germline CDR1 is MDHEN and CDR2 is SYDVKM. Trimming shortened V by 6 bases and J by 0 bases, and 21 bases separated the two germline ends. The CDR3 DNA reads as TGTGCCAGCAGCTCTGCCCCGACATCCCTCTTCTCCTATAATTCACCCCTCCACTTT. It is translated as CASSSAPTSLFSYNSPLHF.

This chain joins TRBV4-3 and TRBJ2-3; the match to TRBD2 covers 10 bases. The germline V gene has CDR1 LGHNA and CDR2 YSLEER. The CDR3 is 15 residues long. After removal of 3 bases from V and 3 bases from J, the junction contained 3 bases not matched to a gene. The CDR3 here is CASSQAAGGTDTQYF. The CDR3 DNA follows: TGCGCCAGCAGCCAGGCAGCGGGAGGGACAGATACGCAGTATTTT.

This clone was counted a few times. V is TRBV7-7 and J is TRBJ2-1; 7 bases agree with TRBD1. The trim removed 5 bases at V and 8 bases at J, leaving 3 bases unmatched. This CDR3 spans 12 amino acids. Germline CDR1 and CDR2: SSHAT and FNYEAQ (reference sequence). CDR3 in amino acids: CASSPDRYEQFF. CDR3 DNA: TGTGCCAGCAGCCCGGACAGGTATGAGCAGTTCTTC.

The V gene is TRBV5-6, the J gene TRBJ2-1; D not certain. Germline CDR1 and CDR2: SGHDT and YYEEEE. CDR3 length: 12 residues. V was shortened by 1 base and J by 7 bases, with 6 bases between the two germline ends. The chain's CDR3 is CASSLLGNEQFF. The CDR3, as DNA: TGTGCCAGCAGCTTGCTCGGGAATGAGCAGTTCTTC.

The gene calls are TRBV3-1 (or the pseudogene TRBV3-2) and TRBJ1-1; D is possibly TRBD1 (6 bases). Trimming stripped 6 bases from V and 8 bases from J, with 13 bases between. This CDR3 has 12 residues. Germline values: CDR1 LGHDT, CDR2 YNNKEL (reference sequence). CDR3 DNA sequence: TGTGCCAGCAGTCCCTCAGGGGCGGAAGCTTTCTTT. Protein: CASSPSGAEAFF.

The genes are TRBV5-6 and TRBJ2-2; 7 positions agree with TRBD1. J was trimmed by 2 bases and V by 4 bases; bases with no gene match: 5. This CDR3 spans 15 amino acids. The germline V gene has CDR1 SGHDT and CDR2 YYEEEE. The CDR3 bases are TGTGCCAGCAGCCGCCACAGGGGAAACACCGGGGAGCTGTTTTTT. It codes for CASSRHRGNTGELFF.

The gene calls are TRBV19 and TRBJ1-5; D perhaps matches TRBD1 (5 bases). The V gene's germline CDR1 is LNHDA and CDR2 SQIVND (reference sequence). The CDR3 length is 14 residues. V shed 5 bases and J shed 6 bases, with 14 bases lying between them. DNA of the CDR3: TGTGCCAGTAGTGGGGCCCTGGGGGGTCAGCCCCAGCATTTT. Amino acids: CASSGALGGQPQHF.

This clone was seen only once. CDR3 loop: CASRRDFTYEQYF. CDR3 in DNA: TGTGCCAGCAGGCGGGACTTTACCTACGAGCAGTACTTC. The J gene is TRBJ2-7, the V gene TRBV28; D might be TRBD2 (6 bases). The germline V gene has CDR1 MDHEN and CDR2 SYDVKM. The CDR3 totals 13 residues. Trimming took 6 bases from V and 2 from J, leaving 11 bases between them.

This clone has a handful of counts. The V gene is TRBV4-3, the J gene TRBJ2-7; D is perhaps TRBD2 (5 bases). Germline-derived CDR1 and CDR2 are LGHNA and YSLEER. This CDR3 is built from 14 residues. Trimming shortened V by 0 bases and J by 1 base, and 7 bases separated the two germline ends. CDR3 amino acids: CASSQDPGSYEQYF. The CDR3 bases are TGCGCCAGCAGCCAAGATCCGGGATCCTACGAGCAGTACTTC.

This CDR3 reads CSVIEQELDGNTIYF. The CDR3 DNA reads TGCAGCGTTATAGAGCAAGAGCTCGATGGAAACACCATATATTTT. The genes are TRBV29-1 and TRBJ1-3; D remains ambiguous. From germline, CDR1 is SQVTM and CDR2 ANQGSEA. The CDR3 loop spans 15 amino acids. The V end lost 5 bases, the J end lost 3 bases, and 17 bases lay between the germline ends.